The next 20 T cell receptor beta chains were all read from a single sample in a study of a mutant IDH1 vaccine in newly diagnosed glioma. The table came from immunoSEQ multiplex PCR; TCRdb's copy has only in-frame clones and leaves some out. The sample holds tens of thousands of clones, approximately 64% seen once. Stated time point: week 47, end of study. The study gave 300 ug of mutant IDH1 20-mer peptide per vaccine dose, with topical imiquimod. No antigens are known for them. This material consisted of peripheral blood mononuclear cells (PBMCs), taken from a glioma patient whose treatment included an IDH1 peptide vaccine. The source is a man aged 40-55 years with glioma. Some clones in this sample may be carry-over from other donors' samples.

This chain uses TRBV4-1 with TRBJ1-2; D is ambiguous. The CDR3 covers 16 residues. Germline V gene data show CDR1 as MGHRA and CDR2 as YSYEKL. V was clipped by 2 bases and J by 1 base, with 14 bases between them. Here the CDR3 DNA reads TGCGCCAGCAGCCAATCGGGGTTCGAGGTTAACTATGGCTACACCTTC. Protein product: CASSQSGFEVNYGYTF.

There are many counts of this clone. V usage is TRBV27 and J usage is TRBJ1-3; D unresolved. CDR1 and CDR2 (germline): MNHEY, SMNVEV (reference sequence). The CDR3 consists of 11 residues. Trimming shortened V by 3 bases and J by 7 bases, and 4 bases separated the two germline ends. The CDR3 loop is CASSFGNTIYF. The CDR3 nucleotides are TGTGCCAGCAGTTTTGGCAACACCATATATTTT.

V usage is TRBV6-5 and J usage is TRBJ1-2; D may be TRBD1 (6 bases). The germline CDR1 and CDR2 sequences are MNHEY and SVGAGI. This CDR3 contains 15 residues. V shed 2 bases and J shed 5 bases, with 15 bases lying between them. The CDR3 nucleotides read TGTGCCAGCAGTTACGGCACCAGCCAGGGGTATGGCTACACCTTC. Protein sequence: CASSYGTSQGYGYTF.

This clone appeared a single time. The chain uses TRBV9 and TRBJ2-1, with D maybe TRBD1 (6 bases). Germline values: CDR1 SGDLS, CDR2 YYNGEE. V lost 4 bases, J lost 3 bases, and 17 bases lay in between. The CDR3 runs 16 residues. DNA of the CDR3: TGTGCCAGCAGCCTAGGGTCGGACAGACTCTACAATGAGCAGTTCTTC. It specifies CASSLGSDRLYNEQFF.

The chain has TRBV9 and TRBJ1-1; a possible D gene is TRBD1 (6 bases). The CDR3 is made up of 15 amino acids. Looked up from germline, CDR1 is SGDLS and CDR2 is YYNGEE. Trimming removed 2 bases from V and 5 bases from J, with 16 bases in between. This CDR3 is CASSVSSGVRTEAFF. CDR3 sequence (DNA): TGTGCCAGCAGCGTTTCCTCAGGGGTAAGGACTGAAGCTTTCTTT.

The genes are TRBV29-1 and TRBJ2-5; no firm D call. The germline gives CDR1 SQVTM, CDR2 ANQGSEA. CDR3 length equals 13 residues. Between the trimmed V and J ends, which lost 4 bases and 5 bases, there was a span of 14 bases. The chain's CDR3 is CSVGAETRETQYF. The CDR3 DNA is TGCAGCGTTGGGGCAGAAACTCGGGAGACCCAGTACTTC.

The V gene is TRBV9, the J gene TRBJ2-1, with 8 bases that match TRBD2. CDR1 SGDLS and CDR2 YYNGEE come from the germline V gene. The CDR3 consists of 16 residues. Trimming removed 4 bases from V and 12 bases from J; junction bases left unmatched: 18. CDR3 sequence (DNA): TGTGCCAGCAGCCCACCTGGGGGCGGGGGGAATATAGCGCAGTTCTTC. Amino acid sequence: CASSPPGGGGNIAQFF.

The chain has TRBV7-9 and TRBJ1-2; 8 nucleotides line up with TRBD1. V lost 2 bases and J lost 5; bases outside the gene matches: 4. CDR3 length: 14 residues. Germline lookup yields CDR1 SEHNR and CDR2 FQNEAQ (reference sequence). CDR3 coding DNA: TGTGCCAGCAGCTTACCGACAGGGGAATATGGCTACACCTTC. It codes for CASSLPTGEYGYTF.

This clone was seen a handful of times. V and J are TRBV29-1 and TRBJ2-3; D might be TRBD1 or TRBD2, each matching 5 bases. Germline V CDR1 and CDR2: SQVTM, ANQGSEA. There are 13 residues in the CDR3. Trimming took 4 bases from V and 4 from J, leaving 12 bases between them. The CDR3 sequence: CSVVAGRADTQYF. DNA for the CDR3: TGCAGCGTTGTGGCAGGGCGGGCAGATACGCAGTATTTT.

This clone was counted only a few times. The V gene is TRBV6-8, the J gene TRBJ2-3; 10 nucleotides align to TRBD1. Per the germline V gene, CDR1 is MNHGY and CDR2 is SAAAGT. Trimming cost V 6 bases and J 4 bases; bases outside gene matches: 7. CDR3 length equals 15 residues. The CDR3 reads CASRPGQGGPDTQYF. The CDR3 DNA reads TGTGCCAGCAGACCTGGACAGGGGGGTCCAGATACGCAGTATTTT.

This clone was found once. The chain couples TRBV4-1 to TRBJ1-1; D is possibly TRBD1 (6 bases). With 1 base removed from V and 8 bases from J, the gap between germline ends came to 14 bases. The CDR3 has 14 amino acids. Germline assignment: CDR1 MGHRA and CDR2 YSYEKL. The CDR3: CASSQVPRGPEAFF. In DNA form, the CDR3 reads TGCGCCAGCAGCCAAGTTCCCAGGGGCCCCGAAGCTTTCTTT.

The rearrangement joins TRBV11-2 to TRBJ1-1, with D uncertain. Trimming took 5 bases from V and 1 from J, leaving 11 bases between them. In germline, CDR1 is SGHAT, CDR2 FQNNGV. The CDR3 loop spans 14 amino acids. DNA for the CDR3: TGTGCCAGCAGCCCCCGAGGGCCGAACACTGAAGCTTTCTTT. It yields the protein CASSPRGPNTEAFF.

This chain joins TRBV5-1 and TRBJ2-2, with D maybe TRBD1 (7 bases). Germline CDR1 SGHRS, CDR2 YFSETQ. V dropped 4 bases and J dropped 4 bases, with 17 bases sitting between them. CDR3 length: 16 amino acids. CDR3 residues: CASSAQGGASTGELFF. In nucleotides, the CDR3 is TGCGCCAGCAGCGCCCAGGGGGGCGCAAGCACCGGGGAGCTGTTTTTT.

V usage is TRBV5-1 and J usage is TRBJ2-7; tentatively, D is TRBD1 or TRBD2 (5 bases each). CDR1 and CDR2 from the germline V gene are SGHRS and YFSETQ. The CDR3 runs to 13 residues. The V end was cut by 2 bases, the J end by 5 bases, with 11 bases between. The CDR3 spells CASSFGGPDEQYF. For the CDR3, the DNA is TGCGCCAGCAGCTTTGGGGGTCCCGACGAGCAGTACTTC.

The chain combines TRBV7-2 with TRBJ1-1; D is uncertain. V lost 5 bases and J lost 5, with 12 bases in between. CDR3 size: 13 residues. CDR1 SGHTA and CDR2 FQGNSA come from the germline V gene. CDR3 sequence (DNA): TGTGCCAGCAGCCCGCCAAGGGTTACTGAAGCTTTCTTT. Translating it yields CASSPPRVTEAFF. The complete variable domain, with remaining parts taken from reference TRBV7-2 and TRBJ1-1, reads GAGVSQSPSNKVTEKGKDVELRCDPISGHTALYWYRQSLGQGLEFLIYFQGNSAPDKSGLPSDRFSAERTGGSVSTLTIQRTQQEDSAVYLCASSPPRVTEAFFGQGTRLTVV.

This clone appeared a few times. The chain uses TRBV4-1 and TRBJ2-2; D remains ambiguous. Per germline, CDR1 MGHRA and CDR2 YSYEKL. The CDR3 runs 18 residues. V dropped 3 bases and J dropped 5 bases, with 22 bases sitting between them. The CDR3 sequence: CASSQLRVLQVGTGELFF. The CDR3 DNA follows: TGCGCCAGCAGCCAGCTCCGGGTCCTCCAGGTGGGGACCGGGGAGCTGTTTTTT.

The genes are TRBV7-3 and TRBJ2-1; 7 positions agree with TRBD2. There are 12 residues in the CDR3. Losses at the gene ends were 3 bases for V and 15 bases for J; bases not matched to a gene: 8. Germline CDR1 and CDR2: SGHTA and FQGTGA. CDR3 amino acids: CASSLSGTKVFF. As DNA, the CDR3 is TGTGCCAGCAGCTTGTCCGGGACTAAGGTGTTCTTC.

The chain recombines TRBV29-1 with TRBJ2-2, with 10 bases identical to TRBD2. The CDR3 has 16 residues. V gave up 1 base and J gave up 5 bases; unmatched junction bases: 7. Germline values: CDR1 SQVTM, CDR2 ANQGSEA. The CDR3: CSVEVSGGFGTGELFF. The CDR3 bases are TGCAGCGTTGAAGTTAGCGGGGGGTTTGGAACCGGGGAGCTGTTTTTT.

In this sample, this clone turned up once. J is TRBJ1-1 and V is TRBV9; D not certain. CDR3 size: 10 residues. V lost 3 bases, J lost 12 bases, and 9 bases lay in between. The V gene's germline CDR1 is SGDLS and CDR2 YYNGEE. CDR3 DNA sequence: TGTGCCAGCAGCGCGCCCCCAACTTTCTTT. It translates to CASSAPPTFF.

The chain has TRBV29-1 and TRBJ1-4, with TRBD1 as a possible D gene (5 bases). V dropped 7 bases and J dropped 0 bases, with 12 bases sitting between them. CDR3 length equals 14 residues. Germline assignment: CDR1 SQVTM and CDR2 ANQGSEA. CDR3: CSAGGGATNEKLFF. Written as DNA, the CDR3 is TGCAGCGCCGGGGGAGGGGCAACTAATGAAAAACTGTTTTTT.